This T cell receptor (beta chain) was captured by sequencing in a study of regulatory T cells in long-lasting Graves disease. Germline CDR1 reads DFQATT; CDR2 reads SNEGSKA (reference sequence). The CDR3 is 14 amino acids. V dropped 6 bases and J dropped 3; count of bases not matched to a gene: 9. Relying on iRepertoire HTBI primers and Arm-PCR of CDR3 regions, the team built TCR beta libraries. TCRdb re-analysed the multiplex PCR reads in MiXCR, keeping a single row per CDR3 protein. The sample records around 450,000 distinct CDR3 sequences, approximately 15% being singletons. Many counts were recorded for this clonotype. Noted time point: newly diagnosed GD, antithyroid drugs for less than 3 months. Extracted RNA from PBMCs served as the source of the TCR library. These data were also filed under a second study, of T cells in Graves' hyperthyroidism and ophthalmopathy.

This material consisted of peripheral blood mononuclear cells (PBMCs), taken at new diagnosis, from a patient treated with antithyroid drugs. This TCR came from a woman aged 25 to 45 with Graves disease. This chain joins TRBV20-1 and TRBJ2-3; TRBD1 agrees at 7 bases. The CDR3 DNA reads TGCAGTGCCCAGACAGGGAAGGGTACAGATACGCAGTATTTT. Its protein product is CSAQTGKGTDTQYF.